The T cell receptor (beta chain) under discussion was sequenced for a study of graft-versus-host responses after intestinal transplantation. Whole-study context: Anti-thymocyte globulin induction was given to all recipients, followed by tacrolimus and steroids for around three years. The study, taken as a whole, reports: Within allografts, high graft-versus-host to host-versus-graft clonal ratios were seen among patients with graft-donor T cell macrochimerism. Early HvG declines after transplant were associated with peak circulating GvH clone levels. Some GvH clones were seen earlier in gut or blood, suggesting intestinal origin.

Lymphocytes from graft epithelium and lamina propria were isolated. Germline V gives CDR1 SGHRS, CDR2 YFSETQ. The CDR3 runs 15 residues. The ends lost 0 bases at V and 4 bases at J; junction bases unmatched: 0. This clone was seen a few times. The antigen is unknown. Using immunoSEQ multiplex PCR, the repertoire was profiled, and TCRdb retains in-frame clones only, with some absent. The profile shows 15,000 to 20,000 clones, around 82% of them singletons. The rearrangement joins TRBV5-1 to TRBJ2-2, with TRBD2 matching 10 bases. Specimen: ileum tissue, collected 17 days after transplant. The TCR was taken from a human patient who received an intestinal transplant, so some T cells may come from the graft donor. The CDR3 region is CASSLGLAGTGELFF. The CDR3 DNA reads TGCGCCAGCAGCTTGGGACTAGCGGGCACCGGGGAGCTGTTTTTT.